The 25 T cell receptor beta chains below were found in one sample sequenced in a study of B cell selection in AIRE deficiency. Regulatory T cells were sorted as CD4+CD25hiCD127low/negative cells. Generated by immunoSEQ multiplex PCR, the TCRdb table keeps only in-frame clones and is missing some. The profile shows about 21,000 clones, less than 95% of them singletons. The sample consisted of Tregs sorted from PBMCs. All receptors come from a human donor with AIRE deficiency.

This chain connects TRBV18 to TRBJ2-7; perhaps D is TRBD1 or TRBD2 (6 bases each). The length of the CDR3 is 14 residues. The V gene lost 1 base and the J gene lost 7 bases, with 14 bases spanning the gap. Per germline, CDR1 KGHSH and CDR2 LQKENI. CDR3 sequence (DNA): TGTGCCAGCTCACCACGGGGGGCGTCAATTGAGCAGTACTTC. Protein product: CASSPRGASIEQYF. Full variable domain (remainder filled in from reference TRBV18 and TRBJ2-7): NAGVMQNPRHLVRRRGQEARLRCSPMKGHSHVYWYRQLPEEGLKFMVYLQKENIIDESGMPKERFSAEFPKEGPSILRIQQVVRGDSAAYFCASSPRGASIEQYFGPGTRLTVT.

For the CDR3, the DNA is TGTGCCAGCAGCTTACTGGGAAACACCGGGGAGCTGTTTTTT. This codes for CASSLLGNTGELFF. The chain recombines TRBV7-8 with TRBJ2-2, with unresolved D. The germline CDR1 and CDR2 sequences are SGHVS and FQNEAQ. Trimming stripped 2 bases from V and 2 bases from J, with 6 bases between. CDR3 size: 14 residues.

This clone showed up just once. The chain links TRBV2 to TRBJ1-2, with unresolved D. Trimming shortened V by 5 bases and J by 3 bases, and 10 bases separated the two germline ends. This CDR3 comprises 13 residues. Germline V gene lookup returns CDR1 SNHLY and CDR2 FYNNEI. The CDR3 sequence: CASSRTGDYGYTF. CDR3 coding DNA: TGTGCCAGCAGTCGGACGGGAGACTATGGCTACACCTTC.

The CDR3 coding sequence is TGTGCCAGCAGCAAAGTCCCCGGCCAAGAGACCCAGTACTTC. Its protein is CASSKVPGQETQYF. The V and J genes are TRBV21-1 and TRBJ2-5; the D call in the table, TRBD2, was not verified against the DNA. TRBV21-1 is shown as a pseudogene. The CDR3 is 14 amino acids.

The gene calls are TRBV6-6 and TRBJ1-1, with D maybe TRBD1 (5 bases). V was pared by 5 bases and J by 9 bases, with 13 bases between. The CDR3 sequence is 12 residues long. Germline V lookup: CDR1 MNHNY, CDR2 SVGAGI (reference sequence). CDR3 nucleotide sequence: TGTGCCAGCAGTCTCCCGGGGACTCAAGCTTTCTTT. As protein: CASSLPGTQAFF.

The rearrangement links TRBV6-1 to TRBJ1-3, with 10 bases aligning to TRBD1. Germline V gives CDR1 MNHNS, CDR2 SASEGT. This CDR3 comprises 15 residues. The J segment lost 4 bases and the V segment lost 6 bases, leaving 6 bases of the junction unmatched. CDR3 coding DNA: TGTGCCAGCAGCACCTGGGGACAGGGGGGAAACACCATATATTTT. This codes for CASSTWGQGGNTIYF.

CDR3 nucleotide sequence: TGTGCCAGCAGTATAACAGGGGATCAGCCCCAGCATTTT. It specifies CASSITGDQPQHF. The V and J genes are TRBV7-9 and TRBJ1-5, with 7 bases lining up with TRBD1. V trimming: 6 bases; J trimming: 5 bases; junction bases outside the gene matches: 4. CDR1 SEHNR and CDR2 FQNEAQ come from the germline V gene (reference sequence). This CDR3 contains 13 residues. The full variable domain, with the rest looked up from reference TRBV7-9 and TRBJ1-5, is DTGVSQNPRHKITKRGQNVTFRCDPISEHNRLYWYRQTLGQGPEFLTYFQNEAQLEKSRLLSDRFSAERPKGSFSTLEIQRTEQGDSAMYLCASSITGDQPQHFGDGTRLSIL.

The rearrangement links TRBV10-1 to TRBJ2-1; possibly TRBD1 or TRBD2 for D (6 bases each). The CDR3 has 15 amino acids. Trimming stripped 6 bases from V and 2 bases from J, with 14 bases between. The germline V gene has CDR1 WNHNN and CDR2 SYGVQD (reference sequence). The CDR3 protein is CASSKRGVTYNEQFF. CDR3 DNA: TGCGCCAGCAGCAAAAGGGGGGTTACCTACAATGAGCAGTTCTTC.

CDR3: CASSQEGLGQRDEKLFF. As DNA, the CDR3 is TGCGCCAGCAGCCAAGAGGGTTTAGGTCAGAGGGACGAAAAACTGTTTTTT. This chain joins TRBV4-1 and TRBJ1-4; TRBD1 is a possible D gene (5 bases). The V gene lost 0 bases and the J gene lost 8 bases, with 19 bases spanning the gap. The germline gives CDR1 MGHRA, CDR2 YSYEKL. This CDR3 spans 17 amino acids.

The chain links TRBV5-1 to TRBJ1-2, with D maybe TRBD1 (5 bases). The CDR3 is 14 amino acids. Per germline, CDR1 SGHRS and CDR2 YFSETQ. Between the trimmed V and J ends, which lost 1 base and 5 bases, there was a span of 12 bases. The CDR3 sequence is CASSLMGGGYGYTF. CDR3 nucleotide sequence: TGCGCCAGCAGCTTGATGGGGGGTGGTTATGGCTACACCTTC.

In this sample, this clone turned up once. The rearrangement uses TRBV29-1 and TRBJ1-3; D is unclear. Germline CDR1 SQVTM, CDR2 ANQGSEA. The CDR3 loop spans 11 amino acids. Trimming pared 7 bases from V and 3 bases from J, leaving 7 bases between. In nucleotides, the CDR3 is TGCAGCGCTGGAGTTGGAAACACCATATATTTT. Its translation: CSAGVGNTIYF.

The CDR3 nucleotides are TGTGCCAGCAGCGTAGAGGGGGGAAGCTCCTACAATGAGCAGTTCTTC. It encodes CASSVEGGSSYNEQFF. V and J are TRBV9 and TRBJ2-1; the D gene could be TRBD1 or TRBD2 (6 bases each). The CDR3 consists of 16 residues. V dropped 0 bases and J dropped 0 bases, with 10 bases sitting between them. Looked up from germline, CDR1 is SGDLS and CDR2 is YYNGEE.

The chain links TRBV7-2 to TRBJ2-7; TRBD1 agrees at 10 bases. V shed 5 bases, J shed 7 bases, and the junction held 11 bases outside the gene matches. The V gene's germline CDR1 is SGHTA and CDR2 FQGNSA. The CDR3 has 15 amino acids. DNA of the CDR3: TGTGCCAGCAGCCCCTCGACAGGGGGCTTAGGAGAGCAGTACTTC. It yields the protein CASSPSTGGLGEQYF.

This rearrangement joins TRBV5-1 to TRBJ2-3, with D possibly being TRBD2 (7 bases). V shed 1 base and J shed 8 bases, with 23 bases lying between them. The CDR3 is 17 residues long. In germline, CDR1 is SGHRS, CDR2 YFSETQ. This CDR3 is CASSLRQVPSGRGTQYF. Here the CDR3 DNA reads TGCGCCAGCAGCTTGAGACAGGTGCCTAGCGGTCGGGGTACGCAGTATTTT.

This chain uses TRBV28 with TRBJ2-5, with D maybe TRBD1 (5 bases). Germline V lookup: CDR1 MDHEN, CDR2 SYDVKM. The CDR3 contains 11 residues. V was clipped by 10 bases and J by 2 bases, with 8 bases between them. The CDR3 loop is CATWTQETQYF. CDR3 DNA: TGTGCCACCTGGACACAAGAGACCCAGTACTTC.

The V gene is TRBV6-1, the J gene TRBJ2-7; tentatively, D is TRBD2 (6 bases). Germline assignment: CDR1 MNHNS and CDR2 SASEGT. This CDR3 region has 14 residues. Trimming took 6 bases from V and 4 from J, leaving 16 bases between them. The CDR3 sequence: CASRTGTLPYEQYF. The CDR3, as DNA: TGTGCCAGCAGAACCGGGACTCTCCCTTACGAGCAGTACTTC.

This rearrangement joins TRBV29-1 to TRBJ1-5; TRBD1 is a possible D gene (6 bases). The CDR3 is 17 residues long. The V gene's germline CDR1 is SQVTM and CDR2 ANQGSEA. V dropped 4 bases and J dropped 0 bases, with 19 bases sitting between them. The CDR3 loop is CSVVFRAGDSSNQPQHF. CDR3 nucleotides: TGCAGCGTTGTGTTTCGGGCAGGGGATAGTAGCAATCAGCCCCAGCATTTT.

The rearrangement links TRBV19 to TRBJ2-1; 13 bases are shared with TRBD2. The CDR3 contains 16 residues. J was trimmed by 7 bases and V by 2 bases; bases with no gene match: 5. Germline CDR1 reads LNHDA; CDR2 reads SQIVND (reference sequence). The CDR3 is CASSIRTSGSWNEQFF. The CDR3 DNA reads TGTGCCAGTAGTATACGGACTAGCGGGAGTTGGAATGAGCAGTTCTTC.

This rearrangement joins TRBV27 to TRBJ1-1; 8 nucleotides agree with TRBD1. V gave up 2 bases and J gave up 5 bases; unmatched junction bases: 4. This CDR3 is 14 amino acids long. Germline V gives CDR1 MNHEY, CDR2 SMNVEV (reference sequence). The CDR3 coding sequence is TGTGCCAGCAGTTTACTTCGGGACAGGACTGAAGCTTTCTTT. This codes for CASSLLRDRTEAFF.

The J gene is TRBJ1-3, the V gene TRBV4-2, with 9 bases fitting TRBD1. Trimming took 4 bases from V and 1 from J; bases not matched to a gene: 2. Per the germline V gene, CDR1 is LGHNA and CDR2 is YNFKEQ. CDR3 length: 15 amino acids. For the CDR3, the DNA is TGTGCCAGCAGCCGAGGACAGGGGTCTGGAAACACCATATATTTT. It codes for CASSRGQGSGNTIYF.

The CDR3 loop reads CASSGQGPNTEAFF. The CDR3 DNA sequence: TGTGCCAGCAGTGGCCAGGGTCCTAACACTGAAGCTTTCTTT. The rearrangement uses TRBV6-1 and TRBJ1-1; D is perhaps TRBD1 (5 bases). The germline V and J ends were trimmed by 4 bases and 2 bases, with 11 bases remaining between them. CDR1 is MNHNS and CDR2 is SASEGT in the germline V gene. The CDR3 length is 14 residues.

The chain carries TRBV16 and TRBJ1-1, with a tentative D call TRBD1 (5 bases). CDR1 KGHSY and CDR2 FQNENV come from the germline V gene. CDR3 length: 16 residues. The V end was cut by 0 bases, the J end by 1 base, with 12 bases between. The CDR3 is CASSQSVAGPNTEAFF. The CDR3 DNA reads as TGTGCCAGCAGCCAATCAGTCGCGGGGCCGAACACTGAAGCTTTCTTT.

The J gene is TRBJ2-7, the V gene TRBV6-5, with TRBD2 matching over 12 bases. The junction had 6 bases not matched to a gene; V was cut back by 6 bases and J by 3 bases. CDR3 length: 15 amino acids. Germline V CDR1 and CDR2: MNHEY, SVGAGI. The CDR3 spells CASRRLAGENYEQYF. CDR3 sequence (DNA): TGTGCCAGCAGGAGACTAGCGGGAGAGAACTACGAGCAGTACTTC.

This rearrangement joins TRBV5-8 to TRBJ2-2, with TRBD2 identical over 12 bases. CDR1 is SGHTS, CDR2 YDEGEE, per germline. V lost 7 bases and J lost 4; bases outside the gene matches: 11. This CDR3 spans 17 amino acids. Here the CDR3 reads CASGWTSGALSTGELFF. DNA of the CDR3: TGTGCCAGCGGTTGGACTAGCGGGGCCCTCAGCACCGGGGAGCTGTTTTTT. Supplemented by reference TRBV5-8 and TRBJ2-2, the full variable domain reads EAGVTQSPTHLIKTRGQQATLRCSPISGHTSVYWYQQALGLGLQFLLWYDEGEERNRGNFPPRFSGRQFPNYSSELNVNALELEDSALYLCASGWTSGALSTGELFFGEGSRLTVL.

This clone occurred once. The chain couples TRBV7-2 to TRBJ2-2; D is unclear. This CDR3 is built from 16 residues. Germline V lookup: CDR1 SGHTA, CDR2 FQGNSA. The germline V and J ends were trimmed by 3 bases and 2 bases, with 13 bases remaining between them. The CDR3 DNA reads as TGTGCCAGCAGCTTTACGACCGGTTCAAACACCGGGGAGCTGTTTTTT. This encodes CASSFTTGSNTGELFF.